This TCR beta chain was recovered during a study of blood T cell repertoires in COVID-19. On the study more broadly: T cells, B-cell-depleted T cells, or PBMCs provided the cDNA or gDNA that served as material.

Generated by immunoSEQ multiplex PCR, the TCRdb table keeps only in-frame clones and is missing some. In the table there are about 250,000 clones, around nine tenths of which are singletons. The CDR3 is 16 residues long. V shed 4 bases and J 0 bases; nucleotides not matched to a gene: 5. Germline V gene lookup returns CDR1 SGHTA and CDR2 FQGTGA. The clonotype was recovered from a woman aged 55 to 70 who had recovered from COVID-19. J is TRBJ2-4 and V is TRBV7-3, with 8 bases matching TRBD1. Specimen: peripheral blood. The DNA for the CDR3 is TGTGCCAGCAGCTCACAGGGGGACATAGCCAAAAACATTCAGTACTTC. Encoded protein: CASSSQGDIAKNIQYF.